The sample holds one count of the clone carrying this T cell receptor (beta chain). What it recognizes is unknown. With 4 bases removed from V and 5 bases from J, the gap between germline ends came to 15 bases. Germline V gene data show CDR1 as SGHRS and CDR2 as YFSETQ. The CDR3 has 14 amino acids. The data stem from a study of T cells after yellow fever vaccination. Overall study context: Preparing low-cell-number fractions relied on SMART-Seq v4 Ultra Low Input. Study-wide points: Most primary-vaccination clones reappeared after the booster (approximately 97% CD4, 75% to 90% CD8).

TCRdb re-called the 5' RACE reads with MiXCR, one entry per CDR3 protein. This table holds hundreds of thousands of distinct CDR3 sequences, around 20% found once. The receptor comes from a young man who received the YFV17D yellow fever vaccine. Sequenced here: PBMCs, sampled before the yellow fever booster vaccination. V usage is TRBV5-1 and J usage is TRBJ2-5; D tentatively fits TRBD1 or TRBD2 (6 bases each). The CDR3 spells CASSARGRGETQYF. The DNA for the CDR3 is TGCGCCAGCAGCGCCCGGGGGCGCGGGGAGACCCAGTACTTC.